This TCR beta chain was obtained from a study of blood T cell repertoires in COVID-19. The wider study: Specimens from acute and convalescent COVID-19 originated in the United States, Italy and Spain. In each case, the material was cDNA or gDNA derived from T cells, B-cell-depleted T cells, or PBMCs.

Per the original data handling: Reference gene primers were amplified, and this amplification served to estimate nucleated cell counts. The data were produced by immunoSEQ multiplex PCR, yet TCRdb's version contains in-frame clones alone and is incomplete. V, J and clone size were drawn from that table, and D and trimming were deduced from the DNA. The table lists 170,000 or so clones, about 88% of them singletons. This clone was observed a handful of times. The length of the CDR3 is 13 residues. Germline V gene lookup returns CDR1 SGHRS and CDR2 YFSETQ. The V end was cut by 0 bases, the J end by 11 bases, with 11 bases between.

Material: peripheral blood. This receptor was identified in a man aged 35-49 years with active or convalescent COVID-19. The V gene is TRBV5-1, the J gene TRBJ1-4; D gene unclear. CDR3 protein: CASSLASEGKLFF. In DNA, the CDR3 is TGCGCCAGCAGCTTGGCCTCCGAGGGTAAACTGTTTTTT.